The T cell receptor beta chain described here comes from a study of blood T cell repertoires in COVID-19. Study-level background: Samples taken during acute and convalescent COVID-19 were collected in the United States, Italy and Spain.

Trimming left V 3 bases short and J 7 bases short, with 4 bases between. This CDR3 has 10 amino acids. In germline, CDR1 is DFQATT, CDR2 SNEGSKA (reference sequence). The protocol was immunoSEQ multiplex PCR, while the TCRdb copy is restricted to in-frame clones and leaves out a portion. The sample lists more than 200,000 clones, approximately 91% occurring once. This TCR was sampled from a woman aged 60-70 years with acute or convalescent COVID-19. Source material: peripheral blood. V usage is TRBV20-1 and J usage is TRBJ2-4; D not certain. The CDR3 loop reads CSARSNIQYF. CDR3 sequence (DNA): TGCAGTGCTAGGTCTAACATTCAGTACTTC.